This T cell receptor beta chain comes out of a study of CD8 T cells in ankylosing spondylitis (dated by TCRdb to 2017 to 2019). For the study in its entirety: To find TCR variants linked to disease, the study profiled T cell receptor beta repertoires in ankylosing spondylitis patients and healthy donors. Peripheral blood was sampled, and synovial fluid was also collected from ankylosing spondylitis patients. In total, the full study cohort was made up of 95 to 110 healthy donors and 25 or so ankylosing spondylitis patients. What the study reported, not specific to this receptor: A CD8+ phenotype was shown by the disease-linked clones, which were found at relatively low frequencies in peripheral blood. A TCR beta motif of eight highly homologous amino acid variants appeared characteristic of blood from ankylosing spondylitis patients. Some TCR beta motif variants had previously been reported in synovial fluid and blood of reactive arthritis patients, which suggested common disease-initiation mechanisms. Significant enrichment of the disease-linked clones was reported in matched synovial fluid samples from ankylosing spondylitis patients.

TCRdb lists the instrument as Illumina HiSeq 2500. Quantitative 5'-RACE with molecular barcodes was used to prepare TCR beta libraries. Per the original workflow: A new computational method based on a probabilistic model of VDJ rearrangement was used to identify disease-linked TCR variants. The public sequencing data were trimmed at Q25 with fastp and processed into clonotypes with MiXCR by TCRdb, which kept only in-frame beta chains. Each CDR3 protein gets just one entry, which takes the most common genes and DNA from the rows behind it. The V and J calls were determined by TCRdb, not by the authors. Present in this sample are 450,000 to 550,000 distinct CDR3 sequences, approximately 5% of which were seen just once. Roughly 3.5% of the sample lies in the top ten. The germline V gene sets CDR1 to SQVTM and CDR2 to ANQGSEA. V is reduced by 6 bases and J by 5 bases, leaving a spacing of 12 bases between them. Counted from cysteine to phenylalanine, this CDR3 has 12 amino acids. Left in the record is the CDR3 DNA by itself, 36 bases read in frame from the first base.

In this sample, this clonotype turned up many times. What antigen it recognizes has not been identified. No base quality values were provided; no much bigger clone lies one nucleotide off. Source material: blood, either unsorted or a sorted T cell fraction (not recorded which). This receptor was obtained from a male donor with ankylosing spondylitis. Recombination connected TRBV29-1 to TRBJ2-3, with the D segment identity uncertain. Here the CDR3 is given as CSVFPAVDTQYF. The nucleotide sequence reads TGCAGCGTATTTCCGGCGGTAGATACGCAGTATTTT.